This T cell receptor beta chain was documented in a study of control samples from healthy donors and cancer patients. This clone was counted once. Profiling relied on immunoSEQ multiplex PCR, and the TCRdb table lists in-frame clones only, not all of them. The data contain some 120,000 clones, 93% of them singletons. V lost 3 bases and J lost 6, with 7 bases in between. The CDR3 covers 12 residues. Germline V gene data show CDR1 as MNHEY and CDR2 as SMNVEV (reference sequence). The receptor comes from a man aged 30-40 years in good health. The rearrangement uses TRBV27 and TRBJ2-3; unclear D gene. The sample consisted of blood. CDR3 in DNA: TGTGCCAGCAGTTTTCTGGGGGATACGCAGTATTTT. Protein sequence: CASSFLGDTQYF.